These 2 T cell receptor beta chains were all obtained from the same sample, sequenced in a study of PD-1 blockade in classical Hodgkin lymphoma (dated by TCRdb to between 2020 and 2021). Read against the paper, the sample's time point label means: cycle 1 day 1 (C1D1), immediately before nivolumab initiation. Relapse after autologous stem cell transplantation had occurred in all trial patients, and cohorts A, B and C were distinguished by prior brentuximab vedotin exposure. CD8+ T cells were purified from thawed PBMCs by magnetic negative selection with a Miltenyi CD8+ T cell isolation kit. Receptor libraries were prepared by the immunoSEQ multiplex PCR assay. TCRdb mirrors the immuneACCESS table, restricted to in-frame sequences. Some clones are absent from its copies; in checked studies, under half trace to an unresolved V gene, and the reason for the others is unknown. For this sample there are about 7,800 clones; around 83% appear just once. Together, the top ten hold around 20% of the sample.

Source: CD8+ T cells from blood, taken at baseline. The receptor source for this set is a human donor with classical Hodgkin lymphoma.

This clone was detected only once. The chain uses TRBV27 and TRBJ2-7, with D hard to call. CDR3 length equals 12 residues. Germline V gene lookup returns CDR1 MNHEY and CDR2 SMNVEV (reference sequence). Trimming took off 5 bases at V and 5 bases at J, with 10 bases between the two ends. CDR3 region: CASSPGGHEQYF. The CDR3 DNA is TGTGCCAGCAGTCCAGGCGGCCACGAGCAGTACTTC.

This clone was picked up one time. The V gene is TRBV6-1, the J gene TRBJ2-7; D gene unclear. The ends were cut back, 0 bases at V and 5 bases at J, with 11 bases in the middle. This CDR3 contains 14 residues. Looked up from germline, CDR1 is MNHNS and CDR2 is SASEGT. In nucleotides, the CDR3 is TGTGCCAGCAGTGAAGCGAATCTAGGGAACGAGCAGTACTTC. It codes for CASSEANLGNEQYF.